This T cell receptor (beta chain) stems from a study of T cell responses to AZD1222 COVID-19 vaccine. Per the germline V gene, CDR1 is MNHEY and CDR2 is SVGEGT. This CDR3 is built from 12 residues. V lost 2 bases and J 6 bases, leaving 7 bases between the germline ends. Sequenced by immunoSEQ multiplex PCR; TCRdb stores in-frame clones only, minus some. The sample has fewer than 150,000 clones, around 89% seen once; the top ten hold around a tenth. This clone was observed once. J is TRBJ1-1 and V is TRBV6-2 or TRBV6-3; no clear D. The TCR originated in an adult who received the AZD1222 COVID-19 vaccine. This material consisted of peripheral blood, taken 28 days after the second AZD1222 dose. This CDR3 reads CASSYQLAEAFF. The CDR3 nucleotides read TGTGCCAGCAGTTACCAGCTAGCTGAAGCTTTCTTT.